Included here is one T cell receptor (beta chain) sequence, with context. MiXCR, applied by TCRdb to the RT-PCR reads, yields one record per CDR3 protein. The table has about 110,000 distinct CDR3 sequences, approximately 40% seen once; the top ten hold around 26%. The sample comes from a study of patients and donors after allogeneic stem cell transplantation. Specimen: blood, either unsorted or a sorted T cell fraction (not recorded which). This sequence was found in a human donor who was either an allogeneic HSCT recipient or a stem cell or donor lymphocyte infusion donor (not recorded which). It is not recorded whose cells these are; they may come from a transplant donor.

The CDR3 region is CASSLDGNYGYTF. Here the CDR3 DNA reads TGTGCCAGCAGCTTAGACGGAAACTATGGCTACACCTTC. V is TRBV7-9 and J is TRBJ1-2; no clear D gene. CDR1 is SEHNR and CDR2 is FQNEAQ in the germline V gene (reference sequence). V lost 1 base, J lost 2 bases, and 5 bases lay in between. The CDR3 contains 13 residues.